This TCR beta chain is drawn from a study of T cell responses to AZD1222 COVID-19 vaccine. Sequencing used immunoSEQ multiplex PCR; TCRdb keeps in-frame clones, though not all of them. In the table there are about 100,000 clones, about 89% of which are singletons. On this clone: Its antigen is as yet unknown.

Pooling was applied to second doses at about 4 or about 12 weeks. Study-level points and caveats: The number of AZD1222 recipients seropositive at baseline was only five or six. Repertoire sampling occurred only after the peak T cell response. Females made up more of the donors, who were largely white British, and clonal diversity may have come out too low.

The specimen was peripheral blood, collected 28 days after the second AZD1222 dose. This sequence was found in an adult who received the AZD1222 COVID-19 vaccine.

In nucleotides, the CDR3 is TGTGCCACCAGCAGCGGAGCCTCTGGGGCCAACGTCCTGACTTTC. The encoded protein is CATSSGASGANVLTF. The J gene is TRBJ2-6, the V gene TRBV15; D gene ambiguous. CDR1 LNHNV and CDR2 YYDKDF come from the germline V gene (reference sequence). The CDR3 has 15 amino acids. The V end was cut by 3 bases, the J end by 0 bases, with 6 bases between.